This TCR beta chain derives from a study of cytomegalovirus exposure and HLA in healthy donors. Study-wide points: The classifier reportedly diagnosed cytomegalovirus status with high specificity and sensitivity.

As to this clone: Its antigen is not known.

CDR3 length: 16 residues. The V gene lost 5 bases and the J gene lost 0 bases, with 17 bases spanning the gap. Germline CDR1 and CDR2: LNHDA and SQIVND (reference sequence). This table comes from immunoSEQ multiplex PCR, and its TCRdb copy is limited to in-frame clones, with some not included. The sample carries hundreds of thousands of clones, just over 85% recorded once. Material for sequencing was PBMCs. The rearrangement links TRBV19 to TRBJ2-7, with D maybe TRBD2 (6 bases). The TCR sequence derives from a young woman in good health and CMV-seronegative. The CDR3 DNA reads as TGTGCCAGTAGTTCCACCGGGACTGGGACCTCCTACGAGCAGTACTTC. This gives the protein CASSSTGTGTSYEQYF.